This entry concerns a single T cell receptor (beta chain). Its antigen remains unknown. Germline lookup yields CDR1 MNHEY and CDR2 SMNVEV (reference sequence). V lost 5 bases and J lost 0, with 13 bases in between. This CDR3 spans 15 amino acids. The treatment denotes: 15 to 20 received Ad26.COV2.S at low or high dose, single or two shots; about 5 received placebo; per-sample allocation not given. Samples came from day 63 after the first vaccine or placebo injection. As its vector, the vaccine had Ad26, which expressed Wuhan-strain SARS-CoV-2 spike. The data stem from a study of Ad26.COV2.S vaccination and SARS-CoV-2 variants. Turning to the study itself: Ad26.COV2.S shots went into the muscle once or twice, 56 days apart. General study results and limits: Spike-specific TCR breadth ran higher among vaccine recipients than placebo recipients. Vaccine and placebo recipients had similar non-spike TCR breadth.

Method: immunoSEQ multiplex PCR; TCRdb's copy keeps in-frame clones and lacks some. The sample contains about 400,000 clones, around 93% of which appear only once. The source of this sequence is a person between 18 and 65 years old who received the Ad26.COV2.S COVID-19 vaccine or a placebo. This specimen was peripheral blood, taken in a trial of Ad26.COV2.S vaccine versus placebo. This chain uses TRBV27 with TRBJ2-5; weak D call: TRBD1 (5 bases). The CDR3: CASSPTATYQETQYF. In DNA, the CDR3 is TGTGCCAGCAGTCCGACAGCCACTTACCAAGAGACCCAGTACTTC.